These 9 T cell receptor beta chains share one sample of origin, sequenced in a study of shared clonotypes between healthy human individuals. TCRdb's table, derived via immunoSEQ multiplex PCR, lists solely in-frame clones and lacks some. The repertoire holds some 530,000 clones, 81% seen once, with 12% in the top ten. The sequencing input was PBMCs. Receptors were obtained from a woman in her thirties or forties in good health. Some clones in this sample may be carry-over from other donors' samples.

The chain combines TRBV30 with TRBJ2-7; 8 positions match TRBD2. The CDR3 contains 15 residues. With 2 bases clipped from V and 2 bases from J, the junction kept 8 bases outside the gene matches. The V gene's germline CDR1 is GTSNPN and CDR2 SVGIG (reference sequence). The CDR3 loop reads CAWSPRGGPPYEQYF. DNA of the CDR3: TGTGCCTGGAGTCCCCGGGGGGGTCCGCCCTACGAGCAGTACTTC.

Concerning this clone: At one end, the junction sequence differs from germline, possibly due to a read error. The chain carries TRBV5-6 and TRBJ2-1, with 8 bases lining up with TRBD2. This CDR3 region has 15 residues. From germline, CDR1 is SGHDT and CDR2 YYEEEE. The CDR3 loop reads CASSLPAGVVNEQFF. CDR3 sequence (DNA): TGCGCCAGCAGCTTACCAGCGGGAGTAGTAAATGAGCAGTTCTTC.

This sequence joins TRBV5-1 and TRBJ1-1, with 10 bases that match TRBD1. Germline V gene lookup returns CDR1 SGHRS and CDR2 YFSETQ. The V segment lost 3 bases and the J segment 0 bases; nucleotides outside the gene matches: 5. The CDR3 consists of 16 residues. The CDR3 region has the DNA TGCGCCAGCAGCTACGGGACAGGGGTCATGAACACTGAAGCTTTCTTT. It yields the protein CASSYGTGVMNTEAFF.

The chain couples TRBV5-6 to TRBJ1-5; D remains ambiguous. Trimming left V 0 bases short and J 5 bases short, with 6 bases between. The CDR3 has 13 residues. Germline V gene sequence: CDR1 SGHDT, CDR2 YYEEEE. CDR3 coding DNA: TGTGCCAGCAGCTTGGGTTACGATCAGCCCCAGCATTTT. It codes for CASSLGYDQPQHF.

The CDR3 sequence: CASSLAVGGADTQYF. The CDR3 nucleotides read TGTGCCAGCAGTCTCGCTGTCGGGGGGGCCGATACGCAGTATTTT. The genes are TRBV6-5 and TRBJ2-3; TRBD2 agrees at 8 bases. CDR3 length: 15 amino acids. The germline V gene has CDR1 MNHEY and CDR2 SVGAGI. The trim removed 5 bases at V and 6 bases at J, leaving 10 bases unmatched.

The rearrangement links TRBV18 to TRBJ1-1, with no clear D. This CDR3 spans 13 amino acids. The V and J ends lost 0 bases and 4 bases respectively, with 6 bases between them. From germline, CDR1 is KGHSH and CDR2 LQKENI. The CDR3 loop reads CASSPPFLTEAFF. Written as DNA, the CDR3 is TGTGCCAGCTCACCACCGTTTCTCACTGAAGCTTTCTTT. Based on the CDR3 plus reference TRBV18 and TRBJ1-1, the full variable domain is NAGVMQNPRHLVRRRGQEARLRCSPMKGHSHVYWYRQLPEEGLKFMVYLQKENIIDESGMPKERFSAEFPKEGPSILRIQQVVRGDSAAYFCASSPPFLTEAFFGQGTRLTVV.

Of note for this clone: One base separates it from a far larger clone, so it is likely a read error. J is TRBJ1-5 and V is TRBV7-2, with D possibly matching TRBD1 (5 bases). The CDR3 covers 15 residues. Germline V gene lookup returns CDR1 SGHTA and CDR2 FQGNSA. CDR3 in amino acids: CASSLGVRENQPHHF. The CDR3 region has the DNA TGTGCCAGCAGCTTAGGGGTCAGGGAAAATCAGCCCCATCATTTT. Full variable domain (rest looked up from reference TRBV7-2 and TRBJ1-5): GAGVSQSPSNKVTEKGKDVELRCDPISGHTALYWYRQSLGQGLEFLIYFQGNSAPDKSGLPSDRFSAERTGGSVSTLTIQRTQQEDSAVYLCASSLGVRENQPHHFGDGTRLSIL.

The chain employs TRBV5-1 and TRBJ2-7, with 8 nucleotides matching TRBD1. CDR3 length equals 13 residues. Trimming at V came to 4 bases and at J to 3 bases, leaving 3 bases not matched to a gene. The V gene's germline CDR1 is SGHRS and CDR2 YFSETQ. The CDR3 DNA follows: TGCGCCAGCAGCCTGGACAGGGTCTACGAGCAGTACTTC. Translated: CASSLDRVYEQYF. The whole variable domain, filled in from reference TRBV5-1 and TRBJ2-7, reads KAGVTQTPRYLIKTRGQQVTLSCSPISGHRSVSWYQQTPGQGLQFLFEYFSETQRNKGNFPGRFSGRQFSNSRSEMNVSTLELGDSALYLCASSLDRVYEQYFGPGTRLTVT.

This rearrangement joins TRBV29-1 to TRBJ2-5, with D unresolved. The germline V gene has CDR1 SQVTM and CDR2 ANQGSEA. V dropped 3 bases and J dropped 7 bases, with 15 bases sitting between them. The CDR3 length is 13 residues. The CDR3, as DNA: TGCAGCGTTGAGTGGACCCAAGCTGGGACCCAGTACTTC. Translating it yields CSVEWTQAGTQYF.